The rows below give T cell receptor beta chains drawn from one sample of a study of blood T cell repertoires in COVID-19. Assay used: immunoSEQ multiplex PCR; TCRdb lists only in-frame clones, some missing. The repertoire holds some 170,000 clones, with 65% to 85% as singletons. Input material: peripheral blood. The receptors stem from a man aged 55-75 years with active or convalescent COVID-19. Both conserved end residues are part of each CDR3. Expanded clones are given a class, and other clones once, few, many or no size at all.

abundance,v_gene,CDR3aa
once,TRBV7-6,CASSLRSGNTGELFF
-,TRBV2,CASTRGGGPQETQYF
few,TRBV12-3/TRBV12-4,CASSLNEALPLHF
-,TRBV19,CASSDRSYEQYF
-,TRBV6-5,CASTEGHRYNSPLHF
-,TRBV14,CASSPGTAYGYTF
-,TRBV5-1,CASSLVGQGDHEQYF
-,TRBV6-5,CATLTGPRATGELFF
-,TRBV28,CASSSLGSSGSLGELFF
-,TRBV5-1,CASSGTGTASYEQYF
-,TRBV12-3/TRBV12-4,CASSRGDGETQYF
-,TRBV4-1,CASSRWTGLNEKLFF
-,TRBV3-1/TRBV3-2,CASSQGQVTDTQYF
-,TRBV18,CASSPPFKGGKLFF
-,TRBV18,CASSDLQGQSAGNTIYF
-,TRBV29-1,CSVDHLDYGYTF
-,TRBV5-6,CASSRVNQPQHF
-,TRBV6-7,CASSYSDRGDTGELFF
-,TRBV5-6,CASSLGLAGGYEQYF
-,TRBV19,CASRSSATTDDQPQHF
few,TRBV4-1,CASSLTSGGDTQYF
-,TRBV6-5,CASNAGTGTGEAFF
-,TRBV4-2,CASSQALLLTGGDGYTF
-,TRBV11-2,CASSFPPPSDTQYF
-,TRBV2,CASIPDRGSLLNTEAFF
-,TRBV7-9,CASSKLAGVGTDTQYF
-,TRBV4-2,CASSSSQGAQGYTF
-,TRBV10-1,CASSDPTRDTYGYTF
-,TRBV4-2,CASSQEGRGGSFSTDTQYF
-,TRBV2,CASRETGGAGELFF
-,TRBV10-2,CASSTGTSNYGYTF
few,TRBV18,CASSPQGYSHEQYF
-,TRBV11-2,CASSQGTGGGNTIYF
once,TRBV6-2/TRBV6-3,CASSWTSGTDTQYF
-,TRBV7-2,CASSLGPGGNQPQHF
-,TRBV3-1/TRBV3-2,CASSPTGGLAQQTQYF
few,TRBV5-5,CASSREDGFFNYGYTF
few,TRBV6-1,CASSEQQETQYF
-,TRBV2,CASSEISGSLIEKLFF
-,TRBV19,CASSVSTGRGNEKLFF
once,TRBV5-8,CASSLRGPQNIQYF
-,TRBV20-1,CSARRRDEQFF
-,TRBV3-1/TRBV3-2,CASSQDLNQPQHF
-,TRBV15,CATSRDLGAGELFF
many,TRBV5-1,CASSHQKTGGNTDTQYF
-,TRBV7-9,CASSLAPSYNEQFF
-,TRBV19,CASRRRGGGNQPQHF
-,TRBV7-8,CASSLGGANYGYTF
-,TRBV27,CASSADRGREQPQHF
-,TRBV3-1/TRBV3-2,CASSQFGDTQYF
-,TRBV3-1/TRBV3-2,CASSQDEQGFYMGLGKRNYNEQFF
-,TRBV18,CASSPPNRANLEKLFF
-,TRBV19,CASSIQDGYTF
-,TRBV28,CASRPGGVGRRDEQYF
-,TRBV4-1,CASSLRTAVNTEAFF